The 11 T cell receptor beta chains presented below share a single source sample, sequenced in a study of post-analysis software for immune sequencing data. The TCR beta cDNA libraries contained unique molecular identifiers. Each CDR3 protein gets one entry after TCRdb re-called the PCR reads with MiXCR. The profile shows about 540,000 distinct CDR3 sequences, under 40% of them singletons. No antigen has been identified for these receptors. General study findings and limits: Several TRBV segments were more frequent in patients than controls; TRBV5-6, TRBV5-1 and TRBV20-1 belonged to this group.

Sequences were obtained from blood. These receptors all stem from a girl aged 2-17 years with multiple sclerosis.

This clonotype was observed a few times. The CDR3 region is CASSEGQGALPNSPLHF. CDR3 coding DNA: TGTGCCAGCAGCGAAGGACAGGGGGCTCTCCCTAATTCACCCCTCCACTTT. V gene TRBV12-3 or TRBV12-4 combines with J gene TRBJ1-6; 11 bases fit TRBD1. The length of the CDR3 is 17 residues. Trimming removed 6 bases from V and 6 bases from J; junction bases left unmatched: 10.

There are a few counts of this clonotype. This sequence joins TRBV5-1 and TRBJ2-1; 16 nucleotides agree with TRBD2. There are 18 residues in the CDR3. Germline CDR1 is SGHRS and CDR2 is YFSETQ. V was pared by 2 bases and J by 1 base, with 3 bases of the junction left unmatched. For the CDR3, the DNA is TGCGCCAGCAGCTTTGGGACTAGCGGGGGGGATTCCTACAATGAGCAGTTCTTC. As protein: CASSFGTSGGDSYNEQFF.

This clonotype has more than one count but fewer than ten. The chain has TRBV20-1 and TRBJ2-4, with D possibly TRBD1 on 5 matching bases. The DNA end is a closer match to TRBJ2-7, so the J assignment may be wrong. CDR3 length: 13 residues. Germline loops: CDR1 DFQATT, CDR2 SNEGSKA (reference sequence). The CDR3 sequence is CSPTGWAGYEQYF. CDR3 coding DNA: TGCAGTCCTACCGGCTGGGCAGGGTACGAGCAGTACTTC.

This clonotype was counted a few times. V and J are TRBV3-1 and TRBJ2-3, with D perhaps TRBD1 or TRBD2 (5 bases each). The CDR3 totals 14 residues. Germline V gene lookup returns CDR1 LGHDT and CDR2 YNNKEL (reference sequence). V shed 5 bases and J shed 2 bases, with 11 bases lying between them. CDR3 coding DNA: TGTGCCAGCAGCGCCGGGACCCACACAGATACGCAGTATTTT. It specifies CASSAGTHTDTQYF.

A note on this clonotype: The junction departs from the called germline gene at one end, perhaps through a read error. The chain employs TRBV24-1 and TRBJ1-2; D unclear. This CDR3 spans 11 amino acids. Looked up from germline, CDR1 is KGHDR and CDR2 is SFDVKD. The CDR3 sequence: CATSDEAGHTF. The CDR3, as DNA: TGTGCCACCAGTGATGAGGCTGGCCACACCTTC.

As to this clonotype: A read error may explain this, as a much larger clone is one base away. The chain combines TRBV4-1 with TRBJ2-3; 8 bases align to TRBD2. The CDR3 length is 15 residues. Germline CDR1 MGHRA, CDR2 YSYEKL. The trim removed 3 bases at V and 5 bases at J, leaving 7 bases unmatched. CDR3 nucleotide sequence: TGCGCCAGCAGCCAGGTCCCAGCGGGGGTAGATACGCAGTATTTT. This encodes CASSQVPAGVDTQYF.

About this clonotype: A read error may account for a junction end that differs from germline. This rearrangement joins TRBV7-9 to TRBJ1-2, with D perhaps TRBD1 (5 bases). In germline, CDR1 is SEHNR, CDR2 FQNEAQ (reference sequence). This CDR3 region has 13 residues. In DNA form, the CDR3 reads TGTGCCGGCAGCTTAACGGGACTGGATGGCTACACCTTC. Encoded protein: CAGSLTGLDGYTF.

V is TRBV3-1 and J is TRBJ2-2; D might be TRBD1 (6 bases). CDR1 and CDR2 (germline): LGHDT, YNNKEL (reference sequence). V was trimmed by 0 bases and J by 0 bases, leaving 8 bases between them. This CDR3 has 16 amino acids. In nucleotides, the CDR3 is TGTGCCAGCAGCCAAGAGACAGGTGCGAACACCGGGGAGCTGTTTTTT. Its translation: CASSQETGANTGELFF.

J is TRBJ2-7 and V is TRBV15; D not resolved. The germline gives CDR1 LNHNV, CDR2 YYDKDF (reference sequence). Trimming shortened V by 0 bases and J by 5 bases, and 5 bases separated the two germline ends. The CDR3 is made up of 12 amino acids. Written as DNA, the CDR3 is TGTGCCACCAGCAGAGAAGGAAACGAGCAGTACTTC. Amino acid sequence: CATSREGNEQYF. Based on the CDR3 plus reference TRBV15 and TRBJ2-7, the full variable domain is DAMVIQNPRYQVTQFGKPVTLSCSQTLNHNVMYWYQQKSSQAPKLLFHYYDKDFNNEADTPDNFQSRRPNTSFCFLDIRSPGLGDTAMYLCATSREGNEQYFGPGTRLTVT.

There are a few counts of this clonotype. V gene TRBV7-3 combines with J gene TRBJ1-5; D unresolved. CDR1 is SGHTA and CDR2 is FQGTGA in the germline V gene. The V end lost 5 bases, the J end lost 8 bases, and 16 bases lay between the germline ends. This CDR3 has 14 amino acids. The DNA of the CDR3 is TGTGCCAGCAGCGACACCCTCCAACGGGAGCCCCAGCATTTT. This sequence encodes CASSDTLQREPQHF. Full variable domain (outside the CDR3, taken from reference TRBV7-3 and TRBJ1-5): GAGVSQTPSNKVTEKGKYVELRCDPISGHTALYWYRQSLGQGPEFLIYFQGTGAADDSGLPNDRFFAVRPEGSVSTLKIQRTERGDSAVYLCASSDTLQREPQHFGDGTRLSIL.

For this clonotype: At one end the junction does not follow the germline gene, possibly because of a read error. The chain has TRBV12-3 or TRBV12-4 and TRBJ2-3; D is undetermined. The CDR3 is made up of 14 amino acids. The CDR3 sequence is CASRLRERADAQYF. CDR3 coding DNA: TGTGCCAGCAGGCTTAGAGAGAGAGCAGATGCGCAGTATTTT.